This T cell receptor (beta chain) was captured in a study of cytomegalovirus exposure and HLA in healthy donors. PCR employed 60 Vbeta and 13 Jbeta primers. Generated by immunoSEQ multiplex PCR, the TCRdb table keeps only in-frame clones and is missing some. The sample holds under 300,000 clones; about nine tenths are singletons and the top ten take about 1.8%. This CDR3 has 13 amino acids. CDR1 is MNHNY, CDR2 SVGAGI, per germline (reference sequence). V was pared by 6 bases and J by 1 base, with 8 bases between. The receptor was isolated from a girl aged 2 to 10 in good health and CMV-seronegative. Sequenced material: PBMCs. This rearrangement joins TRBV6-6 to TRBJ2-3; D gene ambiguous. The CDR3: CASRVVGTDTQYF. CDR3 coding DNA: TGTGCCAGCAGGGTTGTAGGCACAGATACGCAGTATTTT.